These 13 T cell receptor beta chains came from one sample sequenced in a study of regulatory T cells in long-lasting Graves disease. Regarding time point: persistent/refractory GD, antithyroid drugs over 5 years with positive TRAb. RNA isolated from PBMCs was used to make the TCR library. To make TCR beta libraries, researchers used iRepertoire HTBI primers and Arm-PCR of CDR3 regions. One entry per CDR3 protein, called by TCRdb with MiXCR from the multiplex PCR reads. The profile shows 400,000 to 500,000 distinct CDR3 sequences, around 21% of them singletons. Sequencing used peripheral blood mononuclear cells (PBMCs), obtained when the disease was refractory, from a patient treated with antithyroid drugs. Receptor source: a female donor with Graves disease.

With regard to this clonotype: A much larger clone lies one base from this, so it may be a read error. Likely a read error: the CDR3 ends without its conserved phenylalanine or tryptophan. The rearrangement links TRBV5-1 to TRBJ1-5; D unclear. This CDR3 contains 14 residues. From germline, CDR1 is SGHRS and CDR2 YFSETQ. Trimming shortened V by 7 bases and J by 4 bases, and 15 bases separated the two germline ends. CDR3 DNA sequence: TGCGCCAGCTCAAGGACGGGAGCTAATCAGCCCCAGCATCTT. This encodes CASSRTGANQPQHL.

This clonotype was seen more than once but under ten times. The chain employs TRBV10-2 and TRBJ2-7; D not certain. Between the trimmed V and J ends, which lost 2 bases and 6 bases, there was a span of 5 bases. CDR3 length: 11 amino acids. The germline gives CDR1 WSHSY, CDR2 SAAADI. The CDR3 nucleotides are TGCGCCAGCAGTGAGGGGCGCGAGCAGTACTTC. This translates into CASSEGREQYF.

This clonotype was seen ten or more times. The chain joins TRBV11-2 to TRBJ2-7, with TRBD2 matching over 12 bases. The V gene end was trimmed by 6 bases and the J gene end by 0 bases; junction bases not matched to a gene: 12. In germline, CDR1 is SGHAT, CDR2 FQNNGV. This CDR3 is built from 18 residues. This CDR3 is CASSRSWTSGTSSYEQYF. CDR3 nucleotide sequence: TGTGCCAGCAGTCGATCCTGGACTAGCGGGACTAGCTCCTACGAGCAGTACTTC.

A single count supports this clonotype. The V gene is TRBV27, the J gene TRBJ2-1; 9 bases align to TRBD2. The CDR3 covers 17 residues. J was trimmed by 2 bases and V by 6 bases; bases with no gene match: 11. CDR1 and CDR2 from the germline V gene are MNHEY and SMNVEV (reference sequence). CDR3 DNA sequence: TGTGCCAGCAGACCACCCGATAGCGGGAGAACCTACAATGAGCAGTTCTTC. Translating gives CASRPPDSGRTYNEQFF.

This clonotype was detected only once. A much larger clone lies a single base off, so this may be a read error. This rearrangement joins TRBV27 to TRBJ2-7, with 13 bases aligning to TRBD2. The CDR3 runs 17 residues. The germline CDR1 and CDR2 sequences are MNHEY and SMNVEV (reference sequence). The DNA of the CDR3 is TGTGCCAACAGTTTAGGGACTAGCGGGACATTTACCTACGAGCAGTACTTC. This codes for CANSLGTSGTFTYEQYF.

This clonotype was counted ten times or more. This rearrangement joins TRBV28 to TRBJ2-5; D is unresolved. The CDR3 is made up of 11 amino acids. Trimming removed 6 bases at V and 1 base at J, with 3 bases between. The germline V gene encodes CDR1 MDHEN and CDR2 SYDVKM. CDR3 in amino acids: CASSTQETQYF. In DNA, the CDR3 is TGTGCCAGCAGCACCCAAGAGACCCAGTACTTC.

This clonotype was found many times. Written as DNA, the CDR3 is TGTGCCAGCAGCTACCTAGGGACAGGGAACGAGATAAGCAATCAGCCCCAGCATTTT. Its translation: CASSYLGTGNEISNQPQHF. The chain recombines TRBV2 with TRBJ1-5; 9 bases agree with TRBD1. This CDR3 contains 19 residues. From germline, CDR1 is SNHLY and CDR2 FYNNEI. J gave up 1 base and V 6 bases, and 16 bases lay outside the gene matches.

This clonotype was counted ten times or more. The chain has TRBV9 and TRBJ2-7; 15 bases align to TRBD2. This CDR3 is built from 16 residues. Losses at the gene ends were 3 bases for V and 3 bases for J; bases not matched to a gene: 4. The germline gives CDR1 SGDLS, CDR2 YYNGEE. The CDR3 sequence: CASSEGLAGGFYEQYF. CDR3 nucleotides: TGTGCCAGCAGCGAGGGACTAGCGGGAGGTTTCTACGAGCAGTACTTC.

This clonotype turned up a few times. The chain uses TRBV29-1 and TRBJ2-7, with TRBD2 as a possible D gene (5 bases). Germline CDR1 SQVTM, CDR2 ANQGSEA. The V end was cut by 3 bases, the J end by 7 bases, with 10 bases between. The CDR3 length is 11 residues. CDR3 region: CSVERAREQYF. Written as DNA, the CDR3 is TGCAGCGTTGAGAGGGCGCGAGAGCAGTACTTC.

This chain links TRBV12-3 or TRBV12-4 with TRBJ2-2, with 9 bases fitting TRBD1. The CDR3 extends over 15 amino acids. After removal of 3 bases from V and 6 bases from J, the junction contained 5 bases not matched to a gene. CDR3 nucleotides: TGTGCCAGCAGTTTGACAGGGGGTAGCTCCGGGGAGCTGTTTTTT. This sequence encodes CASSLTGGSSGELFF.

There are a few counts of this clonotype. The chain links TRBV6-6 to TRBJ2-2; D possibly matches TRBD1 or TRBD2 (5 bases each). The CDR3 spans 16 residues. The germline V and J ends were trimmed by 0 bases and 7 bases, with 15 bases remaining between them. Germline CDR1 and CDR2: MNHNY and SVGAGI (reference sequence). CDR3 region: CASSYSRGVWDGELFF. The CDR3, as DNA: TGTGCCAGCAGTTACTCGAGAGGGGTGTGGGACGGGGAGCTGTTTTTT.

This clonotype has only a few counts. The chain combines TRBV20-1 with TRBJ2-7, with D perhaps matching TRBD2 (6 bases). The CDR3 is made up of 14 amino acids. Trimming shortened V by 3 bases and J by 0 bases, and 12 bases separated the two germline ends. Per the germline V gene, CDR1 is DFQATT and CDR2 is SNEGSKA (reference sequence). The CDR3 region has the DNA TGCAGTGCTAGGGGGGGTAGCGGCTCCTACGAGCAGTACTTC. This codes for CSARGGSGSYEQYF.

This clonotype was seen ten or more times. This sequence joins TRBV6-1 and TRBJ1-2; the D gene is possibly TRBD1 (6 bases). CDR1 and CDR2 from the germline V gene are MNHNS and SASEGT. Trimming stripped 10 bases from V and 5 bases from J, with 14 bases between. The length of the CDR3 is 12 residues. In nucleotides, the CDR3 is TGTGCCACCCAGGGGAGGCCTTATGGCTACACCTTC. Protein sequence: CATQGRPYGYTF.